Listed here are 17 T cell receptor beta chains from one sample, sequenced in a study of blood T cell repertoires in COVID-19 (dated by TCRdb to about 2020). The library was prepared using the immunoSEQ multiplex PCR assay. Here the immuneACCESS table is served through TCRdb, limited to in-frame sequences with V and J called. Missing clones are a known gap in these copies; in checked studies unresolved V genes cover under half, and the rest lacks a known reason. This sample holds some 58,000 clones; 90% were observed only once. 5.5% to 7.5% of the sample goes to the ten largest clones. The sample taken for sequencing was peripheral blood. The origin of the receptors is a middle-aged man with acute or convalescent COVID-19.

The chain combines TRBV5-6 with TRBJ2-3; D perhaps matches TRBD2 (6 bases). V was trimmed by 1 base and J by 4 bases, leaving 16 bases between them. The CDR3 is made up of 16 amino acids. Germline V gene sequence: CDR1 SGHDT, CDR2 YYEEEE. Here the CDR3 reads CASSLWPAEGSDTQYF. The CDR3 DNA reads as TGTGCCAGCAGCTTGTGGCCGGCGGAGGGGTCAGATACGCAGTATTTT.

The V and J genes are TRBV6-2 or TRBV6-3 and TRBJ2-1; maybe TRBD2 (6 bases). From germline, CDR1 is MNHEY and CDR2 SVGEGT. The CDR3 totals 15 residues. Trimming pared 5 bases from V and 7 bases from J, leaving 18 bases between. CDR3 bases: TGTGCCAGCAGTAACCCAGGGACTCCCGATAATGAGCAGTTCTTC. This translates into CASSNPGTPDNEQFF.

This chain connects TRBV6-2 or TRBV6-3 to TRBJ2-7, with 9 bases lining up with TRBD2. The V gene's germline CDR1 is MNHEY and CDR2 SVGEGT. CDR3 length: 15 amino acids. Trimming took 0 bases from V and 0 from J; bases not matched to a gene: 0. The CDR3 reads CASSYSLAGSYEQYF. The CDR3 coding sequence is TGTGCCAGCAGTTACTCACTAGCGGGCTCCTACGAGCAGTACTTC.

The V gene is TRBV24-1, the J gene TRBJ2-3; D is undetermined. The germline CDR1 and CDR2 sequences are KGHDR and SFDVKD. The CDR3 spans 14 residues. V was trimmed by 4 bases and J by 0 bases, leaving 7 bases between them. The CDR3 here is CATSEGASTDTQYF. For the CDR3, the DNA is TGTGCCACCAGTGAAGGAGCCAGCACAGATACGCAGTATTTT.

The V and J genes are TRBV29-1 and TRBJ2-7; 12 positions match TRBD1. This CDR3 spans 12 amino acids. Germline CDR1 is SQVTM and CDR2 is ANQGSEA. The V and J ends lost 6 bases and 5 bases, in that order; junction bases with no gene match: 2. CDR3 residues: CSVGQGADEQYF. The CDR3 DNA follows: TGCAGCGTGGGACAGGGGGCCGACGAGCAGTACTTC.

The rearrangement joins TRBV10-1 to TRBJ2-3, with 7 bases aligning to TRBD2. Germline V gene data show CDR1 as WNHNN and CDR2 as SYGVQD (reference sequence). There are 15 residues in the CDR3. The V and J ends lost 2 bases and 6 bases, in that order; junction bases with no gene match: 8. CDR3 bases: TGCGCCAGCAGTGAGAGGGCGGGAGTGTCCGATACGCAGTATTTT. Protein: CASSERAGVSDTQYF.

The chain is built from TRBV2 and TRBJ1-2; D uncertain. Trimming cost V 7 bases and J 6 bases, with 12 bases left between them. Germline V gene sequence: CDR1 SNHLY, CDR2 FYNNEI. CDR3 length equals 12 residues. CDR3 DNA sequence: TGTGCCAGCAATAGGAGGGAGGATGGCTACACCTTC. Translation: CASNRREDGYTF. Variable domain in full (rest from reference TRBV2 and TRBJ1-2): EPEVTQTPSHQVTQMGQEVILRCVPISNHLYFYWYRQILGQKVEFLVSFYNNEISEKSEIFDDQFSVERPDGSNFTLKIRSTKLEDSAMYFCASNRREDGYTFGSGTRLTVV.

The chain employs TRBV24-1 and TRBJ2-3; D may be TRBD2 (5 bases). Germline-derived CDR1 and CDR2 are KGHDR and SFDVKD. The CDR3 totals 12 residues. V was shortened by 4 bases and J by 9 bases, with 10 bases between the two germline ends. For the CDR3, the DNA is TGTGCCACCAGTGAGGGTCCGGGAACGCAGTATTTT. Encoded protein: CATSEGPGTQYF.

The J gene is TRBJ2-1, the V gene TRBV3-1 (or the pseudogene TRBV3-2); 8 positions match TRBD2. Germline CDR1 and CDR2: LGHDT and YNNKEL (reference sequence). This CDR3 has 14 amino acids. The V gene end was trimmed by 3 bases and the J gene end by 8 bases; junction bases not matched to a gene: 6. This CDR3 is CASSQLLAADEQFF. DNA of the CDR3: TGTGCCAGCAGCCAGCTACTAGCGGCCGATGAGCAGTTCTTC.

V and J are TRBV2 and TRBJ2-3; 13 bases are shared with TRBD2. V shed 6 bases and J 5 bases; nucleotides not matched to a gene: 8. The germline gives CDR1 SNHLY, CDR2 FYNNEI. The CDR3 loop spans 16 amino acids. The CDR3 here is CASSFGLAGAQDTQYF. CDR3 bases: TGTGCCAGCAGCTTTGGACTAGCGGGAGCCCAAGATACGCAGTATTTT.

V usage is TRBV6-5 and J usage is TRBJ1-2; perhaps TRBD1 as D (5 bases). Trimming shortened V by 5 bases and J by 7 bases, and 20 bases separated the two germline ends. Germline V gene sequence: CDR1 MNHEY, CDR2 SVGAGI. The CDR3 spans 15 residues. The CDR3 reads CASSPDRSEGLGYTF. The CDR3 region has the DNA TGTGCCAGCAGTCCCGACAGATCCGAAGGGCTTGGCTACACCTTC.

The J gene is TRBJ2-7, the V gene TRBV18; 12 bases are a match to TRBD1. Germline lookup yields CDR1 KGHSH and CDR2 LQKENI. The CDR3 sequence is 15 residues long. J gave up 5 bases and V 3 bases, and 5 bases lay outside the gene matches. The CDR3 DNA follows: TGTGCCAGCTCACCGGGGACAGGGGGCTTGGACGAGCAGTACTTC. It specifies CASSPGTGGLDEQYF.

The chain couples TRBV19 to TRBJ2-3; 7 positions agree with TRBD2. With 4 bases clipped from V and 4 bases from J, the junction kept 11 bases outside the gene matches. The CDR3 runs 16 residues. Germline-derived CDR1 and CDR2 are LNHDA and SQIVND (reference sequence). The CDR3 sequence: CASSTLGGIGADTQYF. CDR3 coding DNA: TGTGCCAGTAGTACCCTCGGGGGGATCGGAGCAGATACGCAGTATTTT. The complete variable domain, with remaining parts taken from reference TRBV19 and TRBJ2-3, reads DGGITQSPKYLFRKEGQNVTLSCEQNLNHDAMYWYRQDPGQGLRLIYYSQIVNDFQKGDIAEGYSVSREKKESFPLTVTSAQKNPTAFYLCASSTLGGIGADTQYFGPGTRLTVL.

The gene calls are TRBV18 and TRBJ2-2; weak D call: TRBD2 (6 bases). The CDR3 contains 13 residues. Germline lookup yields CDR1 KGHSH and CDR2 LQKENI. V was pared by 3 bases and J by 4 bases, with 6 bases between. This CDR3 reads CASSPGSTGELFF. In DNA form, the CDR3 reads TGTGCCAGCTCACCCGGGAGCACCGGGGAGCTGTTTTTT.

The chain combines TRBV19 with TRBJ2-3; possible D gene TRBD2, 5 bases. CDR3 length equals 15 residues. Germline V lookup: CDR1 LNHDA, CDR2 SQIVND (reference sequence). Trimming shortened V by 7 bases and J by 2 bases, and 16 bases separated the two germline ends. For the CDR3, the DNA is TGTGCCAGTATGTATGGGCCGGGGTACACAGATACGCAGTATTTT. Protein sequence: CASMYGPGYTDTQYF.

This chain connects TRBV7-2 to TRBJ2-5, with 7 bases lining up with TRBD1. Trimming cost V 5 bases and J 2 bases; bases outside gene matches: 8. The CDR3 is 15 residues long. The germline V gene encodes CDR1 SGHTA and CDR2 FQGNSA. CDR3 nucleotides: TGTGCCAGCAGCCTCCTGTGGGGACAGCAAGAGACCCAGTACTTC. Its protein product is CASSLLWGQQETQYF.

The genes are TRBV30 and TRBJ1-6; D is ambiguous. Trimming took off 6 bases at V and 8 bases at J, with 20 bases between the two ends. CDR1 and CDR2 from the germline V gene are GTSNPN and SVGIG (reference sequence). The CDR3 is made up of 15 amino acids. This CDR3 is CACLGSGNADSPLHF. The DNA for the CDR3 is TGTGCCTGCCTTGGATCAGGTAACGCTGATTCACCCCTCCACTTT.